This T cell receptor (beta chain) is from a study of blood T cell repertoires in COVID-19. Across the study: Acute-phase and convalescent COVID-19 samples originated in the United States, Italy and Spain.

This clone was recorded once. CDR3 length: 13 residues. Germline CDR1 is MNHEY and CDR2 is SVGAGI. Trimming removed 6 bases from V and 2 bases from J; junction bases left unmatched: 3. The method was immunoSEQ multiplex PCR; TCRdb's version includes in-frame clones alone and lacks a portion of them. The repertoire has about 160,000 clones, 87% of them found once; the top ten carry 3.5% to 4.5%. Sequencing was carried out using peripheral blood. V usage is TRBV6-5 and J usage is TRBJ1-1; TRBD1 agrees at 7 bases. This receptor was identified in a woman in her sixties or seventies with active or convalescent COVID-19. Here the CDR3 reads CASSRDSNTEAFF. In DNA form, the CDR3 reads TGTGCCAGCAGCCGGGACAGTAACACTGAAGCTTTCTTT.